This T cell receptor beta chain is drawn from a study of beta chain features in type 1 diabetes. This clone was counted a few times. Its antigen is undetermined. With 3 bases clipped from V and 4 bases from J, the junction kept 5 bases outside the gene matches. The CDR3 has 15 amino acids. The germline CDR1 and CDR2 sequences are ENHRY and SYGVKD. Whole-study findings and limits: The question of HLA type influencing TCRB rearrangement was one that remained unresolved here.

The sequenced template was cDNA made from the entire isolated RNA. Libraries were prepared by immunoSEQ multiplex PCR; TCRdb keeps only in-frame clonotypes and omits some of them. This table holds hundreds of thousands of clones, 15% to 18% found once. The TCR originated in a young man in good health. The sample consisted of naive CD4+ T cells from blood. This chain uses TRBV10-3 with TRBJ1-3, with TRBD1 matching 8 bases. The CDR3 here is CAISDGQGVGNTIYF. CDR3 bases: TGTGCCATCAGTGATGGACAGGGAGTAGGAAACACCATATATTTT.